A single sample gave rise to the 17 T cell receptor beta chains below, sequenced in a study of blood T cells in healthy people across ages. With a J-beta primer mix and a sample-barcoded 5' primer, a second PCR ran about 6 to 11 cycles. Via MiXCR, TCRdb re-called the 5' RACE reads, giving one row per CDR3 protein. The data contain approximately 810,000 distinct CDR3 sequences, 25% to 35% of them seen just once; the ten biggest clones take up around 16%. Sequenced material: blood. Every receptor here comes from a woman of 80 years or more in good health.

This clonotype has ten or more counts. A much larger clone differs by one base, so this may be a read error. The rearrangement links TRBV20-1 to TRBJ1-2, with D possibly TRBD1 on 5 matching bases. This CDR3 spans 12 amino acids. In germline, CDR1 is DFQATT, CDR2 SNEGSKA (reference sequence). V gave up 6 bases and J gave up 8 bases, with 16 bases separating them. The CDR3 DNA sequence: TGCAGTGCGACCGCGAGAAGGGGAGGCTACACCTTC. Translated: CSATARRGGYTF.

This clonotype was observed a handful of times. The CDR3 DNA follows: TGTGCCAGCAGAGCGCCGGAGAGCTCCTATAATTCACCCCTCCACTTT. This sequence encodes CASRAPESSYNSPLHF. The V and J genes are TRBV28 and TRBJ1-6; no firm D call. The ends were cut back, 6 bases at V and 0 bases at J, with 12 bases in the middle. The CDR3 extends over 16 amino acids. In germline, CDR1 is MDHEN, CDR2 SYDVKM.

The chain has TRBV7-9 and TRBJ2-2; 7 nucleotides align to TRBD1. V dropped 4 bases and J dropped 5; count of bases not matched to a gene: 10. Germline loops: CDR1 SEHNR, CDR2 FQNEAQ (reference sequence). The CDR3 covers 16 residues. CDR3 nucleotides: TGTGCCAGCAGCTCAGCAAGGGGGCAGCGGACCGGGGAGCTGTTTTTT. It codes for CASSSARGQRTGELFF.

In its sample, this clonotype was seen many times. The chain employs TRBV7-8 and TRBJ1-5; 7 positions agree with TRBD1. The trim removed 3 bases at V and 3 bases at J, leaving 2 bases unmatched. CDR1 and CDR2 (germline): SGHVS, FQNEAQ. CDR3 length: 14 residues. CDR3 amino acids: CASSLTGYNQPQHF. CDR3 coding DNA: TGTGCCAGCAGCTTGACAGGGTACAATCAGCCCCAGCATTTT.

In this sample, this clonotype turned up many times. Given a much more abundant clone one base away, this may be a read error. The chain employs TRBV6-2 or TRBV6-3 and TRBJ1-5, with TRBD1 matching over 8 bases. Germline V gene sequence: CDR1 MNHEY, CDR2 SVGEGT. CDR3 size: 15 residues. The trim removed 6 bases at V and 6 bases at J, leaving 10 bases unmatched. The CDR3 loop is CASSYQGAGCQPQHF. In DNA form, the CDR3 reads TGTGCCAGCAGCTATCAGGGGGCAGGGTGTCAGCCCCAGCATTTT.

This clonotype appeared a few times. This clone may be a read error of a much larger clone one base away. The rearrangement uses TRBV7-2 and TRBJ2-1; TRBD2 aligns across 10 bases. V was pared by 1 base and J by 10 bases, with 7 bases of the junction left unmatched. The CDR3 is 15 residues long. Germline CDR1 and CDR2: SGHTA and FQGNSA. CDR3 sequence: CASSLGAAGGPEQFF. CDR3 nucleotides: TGTGCCAGCAGCTTAGGGGCAGCGGGGGGGCCAGAGCAGTTCTTC.

This clonotype was observed a few times. The CDR3 bases are TGTGCCAGCAGCCTGGTGTGGGCGGACACAGGCAATGAGCAGTTCTTC. This sequence encodes CASSLVWADTGNEQFF. The chain uses TRBV7-9 and TRBJ2-1; TRBD1 is a possible D gene (5 bases). CDR1 SEHNR and CDR2 FQNEAQ come from the germline V gene (reference sequence). This CDR3 has 16 amino acids. V was shortened by 5 bases and J by 6 bases, with 20 bases between the two germline ends.

The chain carries TRBV28 and TRBJ2-2; D is ambiguous. Trimming took off 1 base at V and 6 bases at J, with 6 bases between the two ends. Germline loops: CDR1 MDHEN, CDR2 SYDVKM. The CDR3 covers 13 residues. This CDR3 reads CASSLFRSGELFF. Written as DNA, the CDR3 is TGTGCCAGCAGTTTATTTAGGTCCGGGGAGCTGTTTTTT.

This clonotype was counted at least ten times. The chain joins TRBV30 to TRBJ2-5; possibly TRBD2 for D (6 bases). Germline V gene sequence: CDR1 GTSNPN, CDR2 SVGIG (reference sequence). The CDR3 is made up of 12 amino acids. Trimming stripped 7 bases from V and 5 bases from J, with 14 bases between. CDR3 residues: CALGRGGETQYF. As DNA, the CDR3 is TGTGCCTTGGGGCGGGGCGGCGAGACCCAGTACTTC.

This clonotype was recorded once. The chain links TRBV7-2 to TRBJ2-1; D gene ambiguous. The V gene lost 1 base and the J gene lost 7 bases, with 11 bases spanning the gap. Germline CDR1 and CDR2: SGHTA and FQGNSA. The CDR3 sequence is 14 residues long. The CDR3 sequence is CASSLVDGLNEQFF. In DNA form, the CDR3 reads TGTGCCAGCAGCTTAGTGGACGGATTAAATGAGCAGTTCTTC. Filled out from reference TRBV7-2 and TRBJ2-1, the complete variable domain reads GAGVSQSPSNKVTEKGKDVELRCDPISGHTALYWYRQSLGQGLEFLIYFQGNSAPDKSGLPSDRFSAERTGGSVSTLTIQRTQQEDSAVYLCASSLVDGLNEQFFGPGTRLTVL.

The chain recombines TRBV6-1 with TRBJ1-3; 9 nucleotides align to TRBD1. The ends lost 4 bases at V and 4 bases at J; junction bases unmatched: 5. The V gene's germline CDR1 is MNHNS and CDR2 SASEGT. There are 15 residues in the CDR3. CDR3 protein: CASSGGQGGGNTIYF. CDR3 in DNA: TGTGCCAGCAGTGGGGGACAGGGTGGAGGAAACACCATATATTTT.

This clonotype was counted at least ten times. The V call is TRBV29-1, the J call TRBJ2-4; D possibly uses TRBD1 or TRBD2 (7 bases each). The germline gives CDR1 SQVTM, CDR2 ANQGSEA. V was pared by 6 bases and J by 9 bases, with 21 bases between. The CDR3 has 14 amino acids. CDR3 DNA sequence: TGCAGCGTCCCCCAGGGGGGGATAGGGGGCATTCAGTACTTC. It yields the protein CSVPQGGIGGIQYF.

Remarks on this clonotype: It may be a read error: a sequence one base away is much more abundant. The chain uses TRBV16 and TRBJ1-6; D might be TRBD1 (5 bases). The CDR3 has 15 residues. The germline CDR1 and CDR2 sequences are KGHSY and FQNENV. The V and J ends lost 1 base and 10 bases respectively, with 14 bases between them. The chain's CDR3 is CASSQLGQGRSPLHF. In nucleotides, the CDR3 is TGTGCCAGCAGCCAATTGGGTCAGGGACGGTCACCCCTCCACTTT.

Turning to this clonotype: A much larger clone lies a single base off, so this may be a read error. The chain carries TRBV12-3 or TRBV12-4 and TRBJ1-2; D is unclear. Trimming cost V 6 bases and J 5 bases, with 7 bases left between them. The CDR3 is 11 amino acids. The CDR3 coding sequence is TGTGCCAGCAGAACTCGATATGGCTACACCTTC. This gives the protein CASRTRYGYTF.

The V and J genes are TRBV6-1 and TRBJ2-5; 7 bases line up with TRBD2. The DNA end is a closer match to TRBJ2-7, so the J assignment may be wrong. The CDR3 runs to 17 residues. Germline CDR1 reads MNHNS; CDR2 reads SASEGT. CDR3 bases: TGTGCCAGCAGTCTAACGCACGGGGGGACGCTAAAGCACGAGCAGTACTTC. Translated, it gives CASSLTHGGTLKHEQYF.

With respect to this clonotype: Being one base from a much bigger clone, this may be a read error. The chain is built from TRBV20-1 and TRBJ2-7; D unclear. In germline, CDR1 is DFQATT, CDR2 SNEGSKA (reference sequence). This CDR3 is 11 amino acids long. Trimming pared 6 bases from V and 2 bases from J, leaving 8 bases between. The CDR3 is CSAAIPYEQYF. The CDR3, as DNA: TGCAGTGCCGCCATCCCCTACGAGCAGTACTTC.

This chain connects TRBV15 to TRBJ2-5; D gene unclear. V was shortened by 7 bases and J by 5 bases, with 11 bases between the two germline ends. Germline V gene sequence: CDR1 LNHNV, CDR2 YYDKDF (reference sequence). CDR3 length: 12 amino acids. In DNA, the CDR3 is TGTGCCACCAAGGGCATCGGGGAGACCCAGTACTTC. Its protein product is CATKGIGETQYF.